The 25 T cell receptor beta chains below were found in one sample sequenced in a study of cytomegalovirus exposure and HLA in healthy donors. The study ran its PCR with 60 Vbeta and 13 Jbeta primers. The method was immunoSEQ multiplex PCR; TCRdb's version includes in-frame clones alone and lacks a portion of them. The sample includes 200,000 or so clones, about 84% of them seen just once. Source material: PBMCs. The receptors here all came from a human donor in good health.

V and J are TRBV5-4 and TRBJ1-5; D remains unclear. The germline V gene has CDR1 SGHNT and CDR2 YYREEE (reference sequence). Between the trimmed V and J ends, which lost 1 base and 6 bases, there was a span of 17 bases. This CDR3 is 16 amino acids long. The CDR3 DNA is TGTGCCAGCAGCTTGTACTACGGGGAGTGGGGTCAGCCCCAGCATTTT. Protein: CASSLYYGEWGQPQHF.

The chain joins TRBV30 to TRBJ1-2; perhaps TRBD1 as D (6 bases). This CDR3 spans 12 amino acids. V was clipped by 0 bases and J by 8 bases, with 10 bases between them. Germline CDR1 is GTSNPN and CDR2 is SVGIG (reference sequence). CDR3 coding DNA: TGTGCCTGGAGTGTTAACAGGGACGGCTACACCTTC. This sequence encodes CAWSVNRDGYTF.

The chain joins TRBV28 to TRBJ1-5; 9 bases are a match to TRBD1. V lost 3 bases to trimming and J lost 7 bases; unmatched junction nucleotides: 7. The V gene's germline CDR1 is MDHEN and CDR2 SYDVKM. This CDR3 comprises 15 residues. In nucleotides, the CDR3 is TGTGCCAGCAGTTTCTCCAGACAGGGGGGGCAGCCCCAGCATTTT. It codes for CASSFSRQGGQPQHF.

To note about this clone: Within the sample, other DNA sequences also encode this same CDR3. The CDR3 is CASSPIPYEQYF. The CDR3, as DNA: TGTGCCAGCAGCCCTATCCCCTACGAGCAGTACTTC. The chain uses TRBV7-9 and TRBJ2-7; no firm D call. The CDR3 has 12 residues. With 5 bases removed from V and 2 bases from J, the gap between germline ends came to 7 bases. Per germline, CDR1 SEHNR and CDR2 FQNEAQ (reference sequence).

The V and J genes are TRBV28 and TRBJ2-7; 7 positions agree with TRBD1. With V trimmed by 6 bases and J by 6 bases, 5 bases remained unmatched. The CDR3 runs 12 residues. Germline V gene sequence: CDR1 MDHEN, CDR2 SYDVKM. The DNA for the CDR3 is TGTGCCAGCAGGGTCCCAGGGGGCGAGCAGTACTTC. This gives the protein CASRVPGGEQYF. Full variable domain (outside the CDR3, taken from reference TRBV28 and TRBJ2-7): DVKVTQSSRYLVKRTGEKVFLECVQDMDHENMFWYRQDPGLGLRLIYFSYDVKMKEKGDIPEGYSVSREKKERFSLILESASTNQTSMYLCASRVPGGEQYFGPGTRLTVT.

This sequence joins TRBV4-3 and TRBJ2-2; maybe TRBD1 (5 bases). Per the germline V gene, CDR1 is LGHNA and CDR2 is YSLEER. The CDR3 is made up of 15 amino acids. Trimming stripped 0 bases from V and 7 bases from J, with 12 bases between. The CDR3 region has the DNA TGCGCCAGCAGCCAAGATCAGGGATCGATCGGGGAGCTGTTTTTT. It encodes CASSQDQGSIGELFF.

The J gene is TRBJ2-5, the V gene TRBV6-5; 9 nucleotides agree with TRBD2. The CDR3 is made up of 16 amino acids. Per the germline V gene, CDR1 is MNHEY and CDR2 is SVGAGI. Losses at the gene ends were 0 bases for V and 11 bases for J; bases not matched to a gene: 13. The CDR3, as DNA: TGTGCCAGCAGTTACTCGATGGTGACTAGCGGAGGTGAGCAGTACTTC. Protein product: CASSYSMVTSGGEQYF.

The chain joins TRBV18 to TRBJ2-7; 10 nucleotides line up with TRBD1. The ends lost 8 bases at V and 5 bases at J; junction bases unmatched: 18. Germline V gene lookup returns CDR1 KGHSH and CDR2 LQKENI. CDR3 length: 17 residues. This CDR3 is CASALQTPGQGSDEQYF. CDR3 nucleotide sequence: TGTGCCAGCGCACTTCAAACGCCGGGACAGGGGTCCGACGAGCAGTACTTC. Complete variable domain (other parts from reference TRBV18 and TRBJ2-7): NAGVMQNPRHLVRRRGQEARLRCSPMKGHSHVYWYRQLPEEGLKFMVYLQKENIIDESGMPKERFSAEFPKEGPSILRIQQVVRGDSAAYFCASALQTPGQGSDEQYFGPGTRLTVT.

The gene calls are TRBV30 and TRBJ1-4; TRBD1 agrees at 7 bases. Germline CDR1 and CDR2: GTSNPN and SVGIG (reference sequence). V lost 4 bases, J lost 10 bases, and 9 bases stayed unmatched. The CDR3 consists of 13 residues. DNA of the CDR3: TGTGCCTGGAACATGGGTAGGGGGCCAAAACTGTTTTTT. This translates into CAWNMGRGPKLFF.

CDR3 residues: CASSAGAGLAGANTGELFF. In DNA, the CDR3 is TGTGCCAGCAGCGCAGGGGCCGGCCTAGCGGGAGCGAACACCGGGGAGCTGTTTTTT. This rearrangement joins TRBV9 to TRBJ2-2, with TRBD2 matching 10 bases. J lost 0 bases, V lost 3 bases, and 11 bases had no gene match. The germline CDR1 and CDR2 sequences are SGDLS and YYNGEE. The CDR3 spans 19 residues. Based on the CDR3 plus reference TRBV9 and TRBJ2-2, the full variable domain is DSGVTQTPKHLITATGQRVTLRCSPRSGDLSVYWYQQSLDQGLQFLIQYYNGEERAKGNILERFSAQQFPDLHSELNLSSLELGDSALYFCASSAGAGLAGANTGELFFGEGSRLTVL.

This chain joins TRBV2 and TRBJ2-7, with D maybe TRBD2 (5 bases). The CDR3 covers 13 residues. Germline V lookup: CDR1 SNHLY, CDR2 FYNNEI. The V end was cut by 7 bases, the J end by 0 bases, with 10 bases between. The CDR3 region is CASMAGSSYEQYF. The CDR3 region has the DNA TGTGCCAGCATGGCGGGCAGCTCCTACGAGCAGTACTTC.

The chain is built from TRBV7-2 and TRBJ2-1; TRBD2 is a possible D gene (5 bases). Per the germline V gene, CDR1 is SGHTA and CDR2 is FQGNSA. The CDR3 is 14 residues long. The V and J ends lost 8 bases and 3 bases respectively, with 14 bases between them. The CDR3 spells CASGLGLFYNEQFF. The CDR3 DNA is TGTGCCAGCGGACTTGGGCTTTTCTACAATGAGCAGTTCTTC.

The chain employs TRBV2 and TRBJ2-3, with a possible D match to TRBD2 (5 bases). There are 15 residues in the CDR3. Germline V gene lookup returns CDR1 SNHLY and CDR2 FYNNEI. V was clipped by 1 base and J by 0 bases, with 8 bases between them. CDR3 DNA sequence: TGTGCCAGCAGTGAAGGTGGCGGGAGCACAGATACGCAGTATTTT. This sequence encodes CASSEGGGSTDTQYF.

The genes are TRBV5-1 and TRBJ1-2, with 8 nucleotides matching TRBD1. V was clipped by 0 bases and J by 2 bases; unmatched bases: 3. The germline gives CDR1 SGHRS, CDR2 YFSETQ. The CDR3 length is 15 residues. CDR3 nucleotides: TGCGCCAGCAGCTTGGGGCAGGGGGCAAACTATGGCTACACCTTC. This codes for CASSLGQGANYGYTF.

The V and J genes are TRBV18 and TRBJ2-5; 11 bases line up with TRBD2. The CDR3 contains 17 residues. The germline CDR1 and CDR2 sequences are KGHSH and LQKENI. V shed 1 base, J shed 3 bases, and the junction held 7 bases outside the gene matches. The CDR3 spells CASSPRTTSGNKETQYF. The CDR3, as DNA: TGTGCCAGCTCACCACGGACGACTAGCGGGAATAAAGAGACCCAGTACTTC. Combining the CDR3 with reference TRBV18 and TRBJ2-5 gives the whole variable domain NAGVMQNPRHLVRRRGQEARLRCSPMKGHSHVYWYRQLPEEGLKFMVYLQKENIIDESGMPKERFSAEFPKEGPSILRIQQVVRGDSAAYFCASSPRTTSGNKETQYFGPGTRLLVL.

The chain uses TRBV6-5 and TRBJ2-7, with TRBD1 as a possible D gene (6 bases). With 2 bases removed from V and 3 bases from J, the gap between germline ends came to 8 bases. The CDR3 is made up of 13 amino acids. In germline, CDR1 is MNHEY, CDR2 SVGAGI. CDR3 amino acids: CASSYQGRYEQYF. The CDR3 region has the DNA TGTGCCAGCAGTTACCAGGGGCGCTACGAGCAGTACTTC.

This clone was observed a few times. This chain joins TRBV9 and TRBJ2-1; 9 bases map to TRBD1. This CDR3 comprises 14 residues. The J segment lost 7 bases and the V segment lost 2 bases, leaving 4 bases of the junction unmatched. Germline CDR1 is SGDLS and CDR2 is YYNGEE. The CDR3 spells CASSVGTGRNEQFF. CDR3 nucleotides: TGTGCCAGCAGCGTGGGGACAGGGAGGAATGAGCAGTTCTTC.

This clone was counted once. At the DNA level, this CDR3 is encoded by other sequences in the same sample as well. The chain joins TRBV18 to TRBJ1-3; a weak D match, TRBD1 (6 bases). Trimming left V 1 base short and J 4 bases short, with 8 bases between. The CDR3 is 14 residues long. From germline, CDR1 is KGHSH and CDR2 LQKENI. CDR3 amino acids: CASSPRGTGNTIYF. CDR3 nucleotide sequence: TGTGCCAGCTCACCACGGGGGACAGGAAACACCATATATTTT.

The chain is built from TRBV5-6 and TRBJ2-5; 8 nucleotides match TRBD1. The DNA end is a closer match to TRBJ2-7, so the J assignment may be wrong. CDR3 length: 14 amino acids. Germline V lookup: CDR1 SGHDT, CDR2 YYEEEE. CDR3 coding DNA: TGTGCCAGCAGCTTTACAGGGGGCTCCTACGAGCAGTACTTC. Its translation is CASSFTGGSYEQYF.

CDR3 in amino acids: CASSSGQIYEQYF. CDR3 nucleotide sequence: TGTGCCAGCAGTTCGGGACAGATCTACGAGCAGTACTTC. V and J are TRBV6-1 and TRBJ2-7; 7 nucleotides align to TRBD1. The CDR3 is made up of 13 amino acids. The V segment lost 5 bases and the J segment 3 bases; nucleotides outside the gene matches: 4. In germline, CDR1 is MNHNS, CDR2 SASEGT.

The chain carries TRBV27 and TRBJ2-1; 7 positions agree with TRBD2. This CDR3 is built from 17 residues. Per the germline V gene, CDR1 is MNHEY and CDR2 is SMNVEV (reference sequence). V dropped 5 bases and J dropped 7; count of bases not matched to a gene: 17. Here the CDR3 DNA reads TGTGCCAGCAGTCTAAGTTCCGGGACTACCCGCATTAATGAGCAGTTCTTC. This encodes CASSLSSGTTRINEQFF.

The chain links TRBV7-3 to TRBJ2-5, with D possibly being TRBD1 (5 bases). This CDR3 region has 15 residues. Germline CDR1 reads SGHTA; CDR2 reads FQGTGA. V dropped 3 bases and J dropped 4 bases, with 15 bases sitting between them. The CDR3 nucleotides are TGTGCCAGCAGCTTGGTAGGGGAAGAAGGAGAGACCCAGTACTTC. It yields the protein CASSLVGEEGETQYF.

This clone was seen just once. V and J are TRBV30 and TRBJ2-7; D uncertain. CDR1 GTSNPN and CDR2 SVGIG come from the germline V gene (reference sequence). The CDR3 covers 12 residues. Trimming cost V 4 bases and J 0 bases, with 7 bases left between them. The DNA for the CDR3 is TGTGCCTGGACGGAGAACTCCTACGAGCAGTACTTC. It codes for CAWTENSYEQYF.

This chain links TRBV5-1 with TRBJ1-5, with D hard to call. Germline CDR1 and CDR2: SGHRS and YFSETQ. The germline V and J ends were trimmed by 4 bases and 0 bases, with 11 bases remaining between them. This CDR3 has 15 amino acids. The CDR3 reads CASSAAGYSNQPQHF. In DNA form, the CDR3 reads TGCGCCAGCAGCGCCGCGGGGTATAGCAATCAGCCCCAGCATTTT.

The chain links TRBV20-1 to TRBJ1-2, with 9 bases identical to TRBD1. From germline, CDR1 is DFQATT and CDR2 SNEGSKA (reference sequence). Germline trimming cut 6 bases from V and 8 bases from J; bases unmatched to any gene: 4. CDR3 length: 11 residues. CDR3 nucleotide sequence: TGCAGTGCCTGGGACAGGGAAGGCTACACCTTC. Protein: CSAWDREGYTF.